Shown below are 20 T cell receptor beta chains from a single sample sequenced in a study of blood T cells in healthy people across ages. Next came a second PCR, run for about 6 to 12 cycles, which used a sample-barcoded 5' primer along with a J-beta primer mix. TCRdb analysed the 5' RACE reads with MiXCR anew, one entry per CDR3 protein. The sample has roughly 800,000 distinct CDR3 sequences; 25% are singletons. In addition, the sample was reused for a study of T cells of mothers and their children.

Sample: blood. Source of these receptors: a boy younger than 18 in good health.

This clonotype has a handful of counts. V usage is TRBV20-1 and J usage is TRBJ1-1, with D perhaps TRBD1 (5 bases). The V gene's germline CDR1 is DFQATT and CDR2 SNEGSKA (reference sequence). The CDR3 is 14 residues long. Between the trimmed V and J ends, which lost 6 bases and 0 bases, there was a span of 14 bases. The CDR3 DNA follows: TGCAGTGCCGCGTTGGGGACGGTGAACACTGAAGCTTTCTTT. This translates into CSAALGTVNTEAFF.

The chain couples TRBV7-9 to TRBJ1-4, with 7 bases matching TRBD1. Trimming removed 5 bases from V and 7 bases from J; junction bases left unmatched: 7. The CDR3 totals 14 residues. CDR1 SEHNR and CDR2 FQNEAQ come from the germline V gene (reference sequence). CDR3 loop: CASSPPRGSEKLFF. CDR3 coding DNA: TGTGCCAGCAGCCCTCCCAGGGGGAGTGAAAAACTGTTTTTT.

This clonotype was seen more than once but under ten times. The CDR3, as DNA: TGCAGCGTTGGCGGGACAGGGGGCATGAACACTGAAGCTTTCTTT. Its protein is CSVGGTGGMNTEAFF. The rearrangement uses TRBV29-1 and TRBJ1-1; 12 bases match TRBD1. The CDR3 is 15 residues long. The germline gives CDR1 SQVTM, CDR2 ANQGSEA. The J segment lost 0 bases and the V segment lost 4 bases, leaving 3 bases of the junction unmatched.

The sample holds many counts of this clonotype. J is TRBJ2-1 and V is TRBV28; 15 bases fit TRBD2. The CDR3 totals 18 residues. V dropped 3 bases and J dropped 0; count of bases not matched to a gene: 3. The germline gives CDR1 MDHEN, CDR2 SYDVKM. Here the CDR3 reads CASSLGLAGGSSYNEQFF. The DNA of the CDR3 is TGTGCCAGCAGTTTGGGACTAGCGGGAGGTAGCTCCTACAATGAGCAGTTCTTC.

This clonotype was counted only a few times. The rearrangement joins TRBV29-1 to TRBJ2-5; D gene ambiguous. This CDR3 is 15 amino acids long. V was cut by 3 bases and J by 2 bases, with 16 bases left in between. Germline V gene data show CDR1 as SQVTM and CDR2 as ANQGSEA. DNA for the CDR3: TGCAGCGTTGAGCCCCCTCCGTGGGGTCAAGAGACCCAGTACTTC. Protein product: CSVEPPPWGQETQYF.

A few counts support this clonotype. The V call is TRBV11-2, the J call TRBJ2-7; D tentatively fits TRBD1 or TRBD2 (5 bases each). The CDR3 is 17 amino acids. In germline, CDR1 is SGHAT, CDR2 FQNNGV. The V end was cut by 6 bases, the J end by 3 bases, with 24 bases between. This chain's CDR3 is CASSTVSPRGALYEQYF. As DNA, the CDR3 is TGTGCCAGCAGTACAGTTTCCCCACGGGGCGCGCTCTACGAGCAGTACTTC.

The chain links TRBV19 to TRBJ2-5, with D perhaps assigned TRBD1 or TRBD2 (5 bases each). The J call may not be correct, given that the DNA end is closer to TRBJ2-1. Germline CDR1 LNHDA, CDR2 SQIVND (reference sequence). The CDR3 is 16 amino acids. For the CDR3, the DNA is TGTGCCAGTAGAACTATCCGGGACCCCGACCCCAATGAGCAGTTCTTC. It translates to CASRTIRDPDPNEQFF.

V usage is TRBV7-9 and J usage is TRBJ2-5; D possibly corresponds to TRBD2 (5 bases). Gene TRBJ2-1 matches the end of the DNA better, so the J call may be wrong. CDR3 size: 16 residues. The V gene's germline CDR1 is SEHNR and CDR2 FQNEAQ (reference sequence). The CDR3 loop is CASSLPLGKNPNEQFF. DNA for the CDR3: TGTGCCAGCAGCTTACCCCTCGGGAAGAACCCCAATGAGCAGTTCTTC.

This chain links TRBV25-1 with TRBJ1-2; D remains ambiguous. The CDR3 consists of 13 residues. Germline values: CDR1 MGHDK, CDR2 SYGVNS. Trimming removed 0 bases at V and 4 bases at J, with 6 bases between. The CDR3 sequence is CASSEYYSYGYTF. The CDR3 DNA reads TGTGCCAGCAGTGAATACTACAGCTATGGCTACACCTTC.

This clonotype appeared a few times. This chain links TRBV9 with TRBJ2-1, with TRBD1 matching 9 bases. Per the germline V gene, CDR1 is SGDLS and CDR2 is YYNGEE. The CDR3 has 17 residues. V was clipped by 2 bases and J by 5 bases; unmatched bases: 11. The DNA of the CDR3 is TGTGCCAGCAGCGTCCACCGACAGGGGGTGGGTAACAATGAGCAGTTCTTC. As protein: CASSVHRQGVGNNEQFF.

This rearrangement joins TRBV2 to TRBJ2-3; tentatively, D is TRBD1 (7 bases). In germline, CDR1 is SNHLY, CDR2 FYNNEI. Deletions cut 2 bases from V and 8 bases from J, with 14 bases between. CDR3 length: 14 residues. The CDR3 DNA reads TGTGCCAGCAGTGAATACAGGGGAGGAGGTACGCAGTATTTT. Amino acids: CASSEYRGGGTQYF.

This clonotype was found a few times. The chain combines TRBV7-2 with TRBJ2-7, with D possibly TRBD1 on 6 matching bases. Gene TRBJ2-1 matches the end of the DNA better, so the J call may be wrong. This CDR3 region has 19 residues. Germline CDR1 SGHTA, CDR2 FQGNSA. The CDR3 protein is CASSPRGIQGSLGRNEQFF. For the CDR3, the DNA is TGTGCCAGCAGCCCTCGGGGTATACAGGGATCGTTAGGGCGCAATGAGCAGTTCTTC.

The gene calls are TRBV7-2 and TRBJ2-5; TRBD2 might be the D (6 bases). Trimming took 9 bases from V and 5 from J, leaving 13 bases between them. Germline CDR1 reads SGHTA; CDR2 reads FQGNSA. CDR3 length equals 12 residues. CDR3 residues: CASGHGGETQYF. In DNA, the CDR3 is TGTGCCAGTGGACACGGGGGTGAGACCCAGTACTTC.

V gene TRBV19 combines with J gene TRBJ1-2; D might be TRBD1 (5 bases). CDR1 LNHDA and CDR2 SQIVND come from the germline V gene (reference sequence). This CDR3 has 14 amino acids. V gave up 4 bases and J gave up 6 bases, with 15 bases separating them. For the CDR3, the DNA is TGTGCCAGTAGTAAGGCGGCCAGGGTGGATGGCTACACCTTC. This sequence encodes CASSKAARVDGYTF.

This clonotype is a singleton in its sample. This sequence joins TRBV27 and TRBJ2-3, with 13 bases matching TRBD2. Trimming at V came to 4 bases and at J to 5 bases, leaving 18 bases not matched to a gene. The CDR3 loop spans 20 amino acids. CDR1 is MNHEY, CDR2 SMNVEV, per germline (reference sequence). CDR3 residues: CASSYRGDRGLAGQKDTQYF. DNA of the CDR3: TGTGCCAGCAGTTACAGGGGCGATAGGGGACTAGCGGGGCAAAAAGATACGCAGTATTTT.

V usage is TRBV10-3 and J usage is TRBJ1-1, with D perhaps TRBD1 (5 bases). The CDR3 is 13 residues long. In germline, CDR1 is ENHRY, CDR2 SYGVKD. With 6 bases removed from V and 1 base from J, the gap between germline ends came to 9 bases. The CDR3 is CAISHDRNTEAFF. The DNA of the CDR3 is TGTGCCATCAGCCACGACAGGAACACTGAAGCTTTCTTT.

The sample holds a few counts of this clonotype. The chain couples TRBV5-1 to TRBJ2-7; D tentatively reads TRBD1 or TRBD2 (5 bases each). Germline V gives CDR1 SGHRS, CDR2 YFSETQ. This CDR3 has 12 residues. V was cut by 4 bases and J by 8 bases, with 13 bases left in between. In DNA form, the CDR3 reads TGCGCCAGCAGCCCAGATCCGGGGCAGCAGTACTTC. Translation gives CASSPDPGQQYF.

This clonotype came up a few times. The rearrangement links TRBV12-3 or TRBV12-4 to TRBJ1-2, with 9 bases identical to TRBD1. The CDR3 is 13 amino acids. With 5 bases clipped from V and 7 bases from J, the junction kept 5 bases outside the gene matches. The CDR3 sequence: CASSTGGVFGYTF. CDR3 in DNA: TGTGCCAGCAGTACAGGGGGCGTCTTTGGCTACACCTTC.

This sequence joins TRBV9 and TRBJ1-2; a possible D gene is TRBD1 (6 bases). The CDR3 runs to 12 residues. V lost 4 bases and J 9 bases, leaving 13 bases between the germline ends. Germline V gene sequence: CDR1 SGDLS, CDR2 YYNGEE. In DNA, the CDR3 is TGTGCCAGCAGCACCGGGACAAGGAGCTACACCTTC. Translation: CASSTGTRSYTF.

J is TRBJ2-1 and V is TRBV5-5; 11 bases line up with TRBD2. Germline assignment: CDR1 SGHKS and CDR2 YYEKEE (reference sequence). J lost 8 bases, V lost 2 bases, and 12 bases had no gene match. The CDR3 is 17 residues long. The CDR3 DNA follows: TGTGCCAGCAGCTTTGACCCCATAGCGGGGGGGCCCCATGAGCAGTTCTTC. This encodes CASSFDPIAGGPHEQFF.